This T cell receptor (beta chain) was obtained from a study of identical twins. As regards this clonotype: Its antigen is unknown.

General study findings and limits: Fewer insertions characterized abundant cord blood beta clonotypes, whereas memory repertoires showed none. Twins showed weaker excess sharing in their beta out-of-frame sequences.

CDR1 is SNHLY and CDR2 is FYNNEI in the germline V gene. This CDR3 comprises 15 residues. V lost 4 bases, J lost 2 bases, and 14 bases lay in between. Template switching, a step in the protocol, added a universal primer site, and cDNA carried unique molecular identifiers. TCRdb ran MiXCR on the 5' RACE reads and lists one entry per CDR3 protein. The sample records 1.5 million to 2 million distinct CDR3 sequences, around 29% being singletons. All of the donors were Caucasians in good health. The receptor's source is a newborn girl in good health. The sequenced sample consisted of cord blood. The chain is built from TRBV2 and TRBJ1-1; a weak D match, TRBD1 (5 bases). CDR3 sequence reads: CASSVLGTGNTEAFF. CDR3 DNA: TGTGCCAGCAGTGTCCTGGGGACGGGTAACACTGAAGCTTTCTTT.